This record concerns one T cell receptor (beta chain) sequence. Sorted subsets were amplified in replicate PCRs using 200 ng DNA, some 31,000 T cell genomes. The repertoire was sequenced with immunoSEQ multiplex PCR; TCRdb's copy has only in-frame clones and lacks some. The repertoire includes 780,000 or so clones, roughly two thirds of them detected once, and approximately 2% sits in the top ten. The CDR3 sequence is 15 residues long. Looked up from germline, CDR1 is SNHLY and CDR2 is FYNNEI. V lost 7 bases, J lost 5 bases, and 6 bases stayed unmatched. This record belongs to a study of shared clonotypes between healthy human individuals.

This clonotype originated in a woman aged 25 to 39 in good health. V gene TRBV2 combines with J gene TRBJ2-1, with TRBD2 matching over 12 bases. Sample: memory CD4+ T cells sorted from blood. Subset noted: CD45RA-negative fraction. The CDR3 protein is CASNGLAGKNNEQFF. As DNA, the CDR3 is TGTGCCAGCAACGGACTAGCGGGAAAGAACAATGAGCAGTTCTTC.